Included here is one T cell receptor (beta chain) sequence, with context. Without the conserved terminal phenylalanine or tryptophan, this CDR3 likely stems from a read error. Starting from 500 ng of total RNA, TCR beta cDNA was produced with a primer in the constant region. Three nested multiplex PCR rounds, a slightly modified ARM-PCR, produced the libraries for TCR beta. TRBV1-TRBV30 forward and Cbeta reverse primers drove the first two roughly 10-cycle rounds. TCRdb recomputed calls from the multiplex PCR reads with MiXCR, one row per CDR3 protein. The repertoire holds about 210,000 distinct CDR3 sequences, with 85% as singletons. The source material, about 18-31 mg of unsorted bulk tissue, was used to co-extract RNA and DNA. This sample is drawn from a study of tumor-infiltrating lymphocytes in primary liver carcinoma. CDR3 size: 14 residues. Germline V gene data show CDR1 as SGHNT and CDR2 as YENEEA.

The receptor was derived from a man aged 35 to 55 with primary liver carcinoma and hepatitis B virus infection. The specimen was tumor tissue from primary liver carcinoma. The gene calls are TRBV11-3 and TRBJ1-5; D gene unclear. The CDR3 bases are TGTGCCAGCAGTGATAGCTATAGCAATCAGTCCCAGCATCTT. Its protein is CASSDSYSNQSQHL.